This T cell receptor (beta chain) was obtained from a study of technical replicates of blood from a handful of donors. TCRdb keeps only in-frame clones here, not all; method: immunoSEQ multiplex PCR. The sample includes some 69,000 clones, over 75% of them seen just once. The sequenced sample consisted of PBMCs. The source of this sequence is a human donor in good health. Some clones in this sample may be carry-over from other donors' samples.

The CDR3 region has the DNA TGTGCCAGCAGCTCGCGACAGGGGGAACAAGAGACCCAGTACTTC. Residues: CASSSRQGEQETQYF. This chain joins TRBV7-9 and TRBJ2-5; TRBD1 aligns across 9 bases. The germline V gene encodes CDR1 SEHNR and CDR2 FQNEAQ (reference sequence). The CDR3 has 15 residues. V lost 4 bases and J lost 2; bases outside the gene matches: 5.